This is a list of T cell receptor beta chains from one sample in a study of OX40 agonist ivuxolimab in advanced cancers. The assay was immunoSEQ multiplex PCR, and TCRdb's table has in-frame clones only and misses some. Counted here are around 95,000 clones, more than 75% occurring once; the ten biggest clones make up 0.6% to 0.8%. The specimen was CD4+ or CD8+ T cells sorted from blood, collected in a trial of the OX40 agonist ivuxolimab. The receptors here all came from an adult with an advanced solid tumor such as melanoma, head and neck, liver or kidney cancer. The CDR3 runs from the conserved cysteine through the conserved F or W. A D gene is named only where the DNA matches it firmly. Some rows mark clone size as missing; the rest say once, few, many or name a class of expanded clone.

cdr3_aa: CASSFPGIYGYTF; cdr3_nt: TGTGCCAGCAGTTTTCCAGGAATCTATGGCTACACCTTC; clone_size: -; j_call: TRBJ1-2; d_call: -; cdr3_length: 13; v_call: TRBV28
cdr3_aa: CASSIGQAWGNEQFF; cdr3_nt: TGTGCCAGTAGTATCGGCCAGGCTTGGGGTAATGAGCAGTTCTTC; clone_size: -; j_call: TRBJ2-1; d_call: -; cdr3_length: 15; v_call: TRBV19
cdr3_aa: CASSLTGAGTDTQYF; cdr3_nt: TGTGCCAGCAGCTTGACAGGGGCAGGCACAGATACGCAGTATTTT; clone_size: -; j_call: TRBJ2-3; d_call: TRBD1; cdr3_length: 15; v_call: TRBV5-6
cdr3_aa: CASSQGADTQYF; cdr3_nt: TGTGCCAGCAGTCAGGGGGCAGATACGCAGTATTTT; clone_size: -; j_call: TRBJ2-3; d_call: TRBD1; cdr3_length: 12; v_call: TRBV6-5
cdr3_aa: CASSGYANFNSPLHF; cdr3_nt: TGTGCCAGCAGTGGTTATGCGAATTTTAATTCACCCCTCCACTTT; clone_size: -; j_call: TRBJ1-6; d_call: -; cdr3_length: 15; v_call: TRBV27
cdr3_aa: CASSEYEQFF; cdr3_nt: TGTGCCAGCAGTGAATACGAGCAGTTCTTC; clone_size: once; j_call: TRBJ2-1; d_call: -; cdr3_length: 10; v_call: TRBV6-1
cdr3_aa: CASSSGLAGGSNTGELFF; cdr3_nt: TGTGCCAGCAGCTCCGGACTAGCGGGGGGCTCGAACACCGGGGAGCTGTTTTTT; clone_size: -; j_call: TRBJ2-2; d_call: TRBD2; cdr3_length: 18; v_call: TRBV5-4
cdr3_aa: CASSGTLREQYF; cdr3_nt: TGTGCCAGCAGCGGGACTTTACGGGAGCAGTACTTC; clone_size: -; j_call: TRBJ2-7; d_call: -; cdr3_length: 12; v_call: TRBV7-8
cdr3_aa: CASSEPGAGYGYTF; cdr3_nt: TGTGCCAGCAGTGAACCAGGGGCTGGCTATGGCTACACCTTC; clone_size: -; j_call: TRBJ1-2; d_call: -; cdr3_length: 14; v_call: TRBV6-1
cdr3_aa: CASSLGGTDSYEQYF; cdr3_nt: TGTGCCAGCAGTTTAGGAGGGACAGATTCCTACGAGCAGTACTTC; clone_size: -; j_call: TRBJ2-7; d_call: -; cdr3_length: 15; v_call: TRBV28
cdr3_aa: CSVGAGAFEQYF; cdr3_nt: TGCAGCGTGGGAGCGGGAGCCTTTGAGCAGTACTTC; clone_size: -; j_call: TRBJ2-7; d_call: TRBD2; cdr3_length: 12; v_call: TRBV29-1
cdr3_aa: CAWSGSYGTGGIYSNQPQHF; cdr3_nt: TGTGCCTGGAGTGGATCATATGGGACAGGGGGAATCTATAGCAATCAGCCCCAGCATTTT; clone_size: once; j_call: TRBJ1-5; d_call: TRBD1; cdr3_length: 20; v_call: TRBV30
cdr3_aa: CASSWGQGAGYEQFF; cdr3_nt: TGTGCCAGCAGCTGGGGACAGGGGGCTGGGTATGAGCAGTTCTTC; clone_size: -; j_call: TRBJ2-1; d_call: TRBD1; cdr3_length: 15; v_call: TRBV7-2
cdr3_aa: CASSAGTDVRGYTF; cdr3_nt: TGTGCCAGCAGTGCCGGGACAGACGTTCGGGGCTACACCTTC; clone_size: -; j_call: TRBJ1-2; d_call: TRBD1; cdr3_length: 14; v_call: TRBV6-1
cdr3_aa: CASSFGGSAQPQHF; cdr3_nt: TGCGCCAGCAGCTTCGGGGGGTCTGCCCAGCCCCAGCATTTT; clone_size: -; j_call: TRBJ1-5; d_call: -; cdr3_length: 14; v_call: TRBV5-1
cdr3_aa: CASSFFAAQGDNQPQHF; cdr3_nt: TGTGCCAGCAGCTTTTTCGCGGCACAGGGGGATAATCAGCCCCAGCATTTT; clone_size: -; j_call: TRBJ1-5; d_call: TRBD1; cdr3_length: 17; v_call: TRBV5-6
cdr3_aa: CASSLGQGNNYGYTF; cdr3_nt: TGTGCCAGCAGCCTAGGACAGGGAAATAACTATGGCTACACCTTC; clone_size: -; j_call: TRBJ1-2; d_call: TRBD1; cdr3_length: 15; v_call: TRBV7-9
cdr3_aa: CASSLTSGGYNEQFF; cdr3_nt: TGCGCCAGCAGCCTCACTAGCGGGGGTTACAATGAGCAGTTCTTC; clone_size: once; j_call: TRBJ2-1; d_call: TRBD2; cdr3_length: 15; v_call: TRBV5-1
cdr3_aa: CASSEDSVTRDEQYF; cdr3_nt: TGCGCCAGCAGTGAGGACAGTGTAACCAGGGACGAGCAGTACTTC; clone_size: -; j_call: TRBJ2-7; d_call: -; cdr3_length: 15; v_call: TRBV10-1
cdr3_aa: CASSRDRHYQPQHF; cdr3_nt: TGTGCCAGTAGCCGGGACAGACACTATCAGCCCCAGCATTTT; clone_size: -; j_call: TRBJ1-5; d_call: TRBD1; cdr3_length: 14; v_call: TRBV19
cdr3_aa: CASESGENYGYTF; cdr3_nt: TGTGCCAGCGAATCCGGGGAGAACTATGGCTACACCTTC; clone_size: -; j_call: TRBJ1-2; d_call: -; cdr3_length: 13; v_call: TRBV2
cdr3_aa: CASKLGLDNEKLFF; cdr3_nt: TGTGCCAGCAAATTGGGTCTTGATAATGAAAAACTGTTTTTT; clone_size: -; j_call: TRBJ1-4; d_call: -; cdr3_length: 14; v_call: TRBV7-9
cdr3_aa: CASMFVSSGNTIYF; cdr3_nt: TGTGCCAGCATGTTCGTAAGCTCTGGAAACACCATATATTTT; clone_size: -; j_call: TRBJ1-3; d_call: -; cdr3_length: 14; v_call: TRBV7-2
cdr3_aa: CASSLQGGQETQYF; cdr3_nt: TGTGCCAGCAGCCTACAGGGAGGGCAAGAGACCCAGTACTTC; clone_size: -; j_call: TRBJ2-5; d_call: -; cdr3_length: 14; v_call: TRBV7-2
cdr3_aa: CASSLAWRQGVEAFF; cdr3_nt: TGTGCCAGCAGCTTGGCCTGGCGGCAGGGGGTAGAAGCTTTCTTT; clone_size: -; j_call: TRBJ1-1; d_call: TRBD1; cdr3_length: 15; v_call: TRBV5-8
cdr3_aa: CAWSRPGQRKYEQYF; cdr3_nt: TGTGCCTGGAGTCGCCCGGGACAGAGGAAATACGAGCAGTACTTC; clone_size: -; j_call: TRBJ2-7; d_call: TRBD1; cdr3_length: 15; v_call: TRBV30
cdr3_aa: CASSLLGQGAPEAFF; cdr3_nt: TGTGCCAGCAGCTTACTAGGACAGGGGGCCCCTGAAGCTTTCTTT; clone_size: few; j_call: TRBJ1-1; d_call: TRBD1; cdr3_length: 15; v_call: TRBV5-6
cdr3_aa: CSGGTGGGETQYF; cdr3_nt: TGCAGCGGGGGCACAGGGGGCGGAGAGACCCAGTACTTC; clone_size: -; j_call: TRBJ2-5; d_call: TRBD1; cdr3_length: 13; v_call: TRBV29-1
cdr3_aa: CASSLSETQYF; cdr3_nt: TGTGCCAGCAGCCTTTCAGAGACCCAGTACTTC; clone_size: -; j_call: TRBJ2-5; d_call: -; cdr3_length: 11; v_call: TRBV11-2
cdr3_aa: CASSEISGNTIYF; cdr3_nt: TGTGCCAGTAGTGAGATCTCGGGAAACACCATATATTTT; clone_size: -; j_call: TRBJ1-3; d_call: -; cdr3_length: 13; v_call: TRBV19
cdr3_aa: CASSWTGQKPPDTQYF; cdr3_nt: TGCGCCAGCAGCTGGACAGGCCAAAAACCCCCAGATACGCAGTATTTT; clone_size: once; j_call: TRBJ2-3; d_call: TRBD1; cdr3_length: 16; v_call: TRBV5-1
cdr3_aa: CASTSSDRLHF; cdr3_nt: TGTGCCAGCACCTCTAGCGATCGGCTCCACTTC; clone_size: -; j_call: TRBJ2-5; d_call: -; cdr3_length: 11; v_call: TRBV6-6
cdr3_aa: CASSSPTSGGLNEQFF; cdr3_nt: TGTGCCAGCAGCTCGCCGACTAGCGGGGGACTCAATGAGCAGTTCTTC; clone_size: -; j_call: TRBJ2-1; d_call: TRBD2; cdr3_length: 16; v_call: TRBV7-3